This T cell receptor (beta chain) derives from a study of Ad26.COV2.S vaccination and SARS-CoV-2 variants. Findings and limits, study-wide: Those who received vaccine or placebo ended up with similar non-spike TCR breadth.

As concerns this clone: Its antigen is not identified.

The CDR3 runs 15 residues. Trimming took 3 bases from V and 7 from J, leaving 15 bases between them. CDR1 and CDR2 (germline): SGHTA, FQGNSA. The treatment: some 20 received Ad26.COV2.S at low or high dose, single or two shots; roughly five received placebo; per-sample allocation not given. Day 63 after the first vaccine or placebo injection was the time point for sampling. Some clones are missing from TCRdb's copy, which holds only in-frame ones; the method was immunoSEQ multiplex PCR. The sample yields 510,000 or so clones, roughly 89% seen once. The sequencing here drew on peripheral blood, taken in a trial of Ad26.COV2.S vaccine versus placebo. The source is a person aged 18-65 years who received the Ad26.COV2.S COVID-19 vaccine or a placebo. The chain joins TRBV7-2 to TRBJ1-4; possible D gene TRBD1, 5 bases. The CDR3 DNA reads as TGTGCCAGCAGCTTTGTCGGGGGAGTGGGTGAAAAACTGTTTTTT. As protein: CASSFVGGVGEKLFF.